Listed below are T cell receptor beta chains from one sample, sequenced in a study of blood T cell repertoires in COVID-19. Measured with immunoSEQ multiplex PCR; TCRdb has only the in-frame clones, and not every one. This sample has about 140,000 clones, with over 60% found just once. Sample: peripheral blood. The source is a woman aged 80 or older with active or convalescent COVID-19. CDR3s include the opening cysteine and the closing phenylalanine or tryptophan. D genes are given only for firm matches. Not all rows give a size; the values are once, few, many and, for expanded clones, a class.

v_call	j_call	clone_size	d_call	cdr3_aa	cdr3_nt
TRBV7-2	TRBJ2-7	.	.	CASSLARRQFDEQYF	TGTGCCAGCAGCTTAGCGAGGAGACAGTTTGACGAGCAGTACTTC
TRBV19	TRBJ2-3	.	TRBD2	CASTSSGVGADTQYF	TGTGCCAGTACTTCCAGCGGGGTTGGGGCAGATACGCAGTATTTT
TRBV27	TRBJ2-2	.	TRBD1	CASSLSQGAGGELFF	TGTGCCAGCAGTTTATCCCAGGGGGCAGGCGGGGAGCTGTTTTTT
TRBV5-1	TRBJ1-2	.	TRBD1	CASRITTQGDYGYTF	TGCGCCAGCAGGATCACTACTCAGGGGGACTATGGCTACACCTTC
TRBV28	TRBJ1-2	.	.	CASTTTLYGYTF	TGTGCCAGCACGACAACTCTCTATGGCTACACCTTC
TRBV11-1	TRBJ2-1	.	.	CASSPQGNEQFF	TGTGCCAGCAGCCCACAGGGCAATGAGCAGTTCTTC
TRBV4-2	TRBJ2-7	once	TRBD2	CASSQEGRGVTSYEQYF	TGTGCCAGCAGCCAAGAAGGGCGGGGGGTGACCTCCTACGAGCAGTACTTC
TRBV6-4	TRBJ1-2	.	.	CASSLDGGANYGYTF	TGTGCCAGCAGTCTAGACGGGGGAGCTAACTATGGCTACACCTTC
TRBV23-1	TRBJ2-1	few	.	CASSQQPGQPVYNEQFF	TGCGCCAGCAGTCAACAACCTGGACAGCCAGTCTACAATGAGCAGTTCTTC
TRBV4-1	TRBJ1-3	.	.	CASSQGQGNTIYF	TGCGCCAGCAGCCAAGGACAGGGAAACACCATATATTTT
TRBV7-2	TRBJ1-3	few	.	CASSSGGGYNTIYF	TGTGCCAGCAGCTCCGGGGGGGGGTACAACACCATATATTTT
TRBV9	TRBJ2-2	many	TRBD2	CASTSSGGYTGELFF	TGTGCCAGCACCAGTAGCGGGGGGTACACCGGGGAGCTGTTTTTT
TRBV7-3	TRBJ2-3	.	TRBD1	CASSRTGSTDTQYF	TGTGCCAGCAGCAGGACAGGGAGCACAGATACGCAGTATTTT
TRBV4-1	TRBJ1-6	.	.	CASSQGQYNSPLHF	TGCGCCAGCAGCCAAGGACAGTATAATTCACCCCTCCACTTT
TRBV5-8	TRBJ1-1	.	TRBD1	CASSHLQGQGRTEAFF	TGTGCCAGCAGCCACCTTCAGGGACAGGGGAGGACTGAAGCTTTCTTT
TRBV5-6	TRBJ2-7	.	.	CASSLVGTFSEQYF	TGTGCCAGCAGCTTGGTCGGGACTTTCTCCGAGCAGTACTTC
TRBV10-3	TRBJ1-2	once	.	CAISERANYGYTF	TGTGCCATCAGTGAACGAGCTAACTATGGCTACACCTTC
TRBV15	TRBJ2-7	.	TRBD1	CATSRDSGAYSGGGFYEQYF	TGTGCCACCAGCAGAGATTCCGGGGCGTACTCAGGGGGCGGATTCTACGAGCAGTACTTC
TRBV7-2	TRBJ2-7	.	.	CASSLDRSGVGQYF	TGTGCCAGCAGCTTAGATAGGAGCGGCGTTGGGCAGTACTTC
TRBV5-6	TRBJ2-2	.	TRBD1	CASSLGDRDTGELFF	TGTGCCAGCAGCTTGGGGGACAGGGACACCGGGGAGCTGTTTTTT
TRBV19	TRBJ2-3	.	TRBD2	CASSIERGGPATQYF	TGTGCCAGTAGTATAGAGCGGGGGGGCCCTGCTACGCAGTATTTT
TRBV7-9	TRBJ1-2	.	TRBD1	CASSRGTGDRSYTF	TGTGCCAGCAGCCGAGGGACAGGGGATCGAAGCTACACCTTC
TRBV30	TRBJ1-1	.	TRBD1	CAWSAGTDTEAFF	TGTGCCTGGAGTGCGGGGACAGACACTGAAGCTTTCTTT
TRBV10-3	TRBJ1-2	few	.	CAISEGLYGYTF	TGTGCCATCAGTGAGGGGCTTTATGGCTACACCTTC
TRBV18	TRBJ2-5	few	TRBD1	CASSPGKGGRETQYF	TGTGCCAGCTCACCGGGGAAAGGGGGCAGGGAGACCCAGTACTTC
TRBV29-1	TRBJ2-5	.	.	CSGGHWKETQYF	TGCAGCGGAGGACATTGGAAAGAGACCCAGTACTTC
TRBV19	TRBJ1-5	.	.	CASRPSGGSNQPQHF	TGTGCCAGTAGGCCTAGCGGGGGTAGCAATCAGCCCCAGCATTTT
TRBV20-1	TRBJ2-1	once	TRBD2	CSASLAGGRRYNEQFF	TGCAGTGCTAGTTTAGCGGGGGGGCGTCGGTACAATGAGCAGTTCTTC
TRBV6-6	TRBJ1-2	.	TRBD1	CASSTLPGDRVLGYTF	TGTGCCAGCAGTACCCTACCGGGGGACAGGGTACTTGGCTACACCTTC
TRBV30	TRBJ2-2	.	TRBD2	CAWSELGGDTGELFF	TGTGCCTGGAGTGAACTGGGGGGGGACACCGGGGAGCTGTTTTTT
TRBV12-3/TRBV12-4	TRBJ1-2	few	.	CASSYEFRDGYTF	TGTGCCAGCAGCTACGAGTTCAGGGATGGCTACACCTTC
TRBV28	TRBJ1-4	.	TRBD1	CASSSLRGRGEKLFF	TGTGCCAGCAGTTCCCTAAGGGGGCGAGGTGAAAAACTGTTTTTT